This T cell receptor (beta chain) stems from a study of T cell repertoires in cytomegalovirus infection. Each CDR3 protein gets one entry after TCRdb re-called the reads with MiXCR. The data show approximately 500,000 distinct CDR3 sequences, more than 15% seen once. The germline V gene encodes CDR1 SGHAT and CDR2 FQNNGV. The length of the CDR3 is 14 residues. Trimming removed 5 bases at V and 5 bases at J, with 15 bases between. This clonotype was found many times. The source is a human donor in good health (CMV status not recorded). Some clones in this sample may be carry-over from other donors' samples. The chain has TRBV11-2 and TRBJ1-1; D unresolved. Sequenced material: CD8+ T cells from PBMCs. CDR3 bases: TGTGCCAGCAGCCACAAATCCGGACGGACTGAAGCTTTCTTT. It codes for CASSHKSGRTEAFF.